This T cell receptor beta chain was captured in a study of tumor-infiltrating lymphocytes in localized non-small cell lung cancer. Across the whole study: The cohort mixed smokers and never-smokers, several histologies, and some post-neoadjuvant-chemotherapy samples. Each patient gave resected tumor and non-adjacent uninvolved lung tissue. Overall study results and limits: No T-cell fraction difference was seen between IM1 and IM2 tumors.

The CDR3 has 12 residues. V lost 3 bases to trimming and J lost 4 bases, with 5 bases between them. In germline, CDR1 is SGHNT, CDR2 YENEEA. This clone came up once. Antigen: not known. TCRdb keeps only in-frame clones here, not all; method: immunoSEQ multiplex PCR. Of about 10,000 clones listed, 50% to 75% are singletons. The rearrangement links TRBV11-3 to TRBJ2-3; D not resolved. This sequence was found in a human donor with non-small cell lung cancer. Material for sequencing was uninvolved lung tissue not adjacent to the tumor. CDR3 sequence reads: CASSLVADTQYF. CDR3 DNA: TGTGCCAGCAGCTTGGTGGCAGATACGCAGTATTTT.